This TCR beta chain comes out of a study of cytomegalovirus exposure and HLA in healthy donors. The overall study: In an earlier analysis, around 120 million unique TCR beta sequences were found from about 180 million T cells.

PCR employed 60 Vbeta and 13 Jbeta primers. The assay was immunoSEQ multiplex PCR, and TCRdb's table has in-frame clones only and misses some. In the table there are 130,000 to 150,000 clones, approximately 70% of which are singletons. There are 13 residues in the CDR3. Germline values: CDR1 SNHLY, CDR2 FYNNEI. V trimming: 6 bases; J trimming: 2 bases; junction bases outside the gene matches: 2. Regarding this clone: No antigen is known for it. In the same sample, other DNA sequences code for this CDR3.

General study points: It was taken for granted in presence/absence analyses that sequencing depth across donors was roughly uniform.

The source material was PBMCs. The source of this sequence is a human donor in good health. The genes are TRBV2 and TRBJ2-7; 9 bases align to TRBD1. CDR3 residues: CASRGQGTYEQYF. The CDR3 nucleotides are TGTGCCAGCAGGGGACAGGGAACCTACGAGCAGTACTTC.